These T cell receptor beta chains were read from a single sample in a study of identical twins. TCRdb re-called the 5' RACE reads with MiXCR, one entry per CDR3 protein. The profile shows around 690,000 distinct CDR3 sequences, around 21% of them singletons. The same sample was also studied in work on T cells expressing NK-cell markers.

Material: PBMCs. The receptor set was obtained from a woman aged 18 to 35 in good health. CDR3s include the opening cysteine and the closing phenylalanine or tryptophan. The order of the fields is V gene, J gene, clone size, D gene, CDR3 protein, CDR3 DNA. The D gene is left open where the match is weak. Only some rows state a clone size, as once, few, many or a class for expanded clones.

>TRBV4-3|TRBJ2-6|.|TRBD1
CASSQDLGQVRVLTF
TGCGCCAGCAGCCAGGACCTCGGACAGGTCCGCGTCCTGACTTTC
>TRBV2|TRBJ2-1|few|.
CASRGSVSEQFF
TGTGCCAGCAGAGGGTCGGTATCTGAGCAGTTCTTC
>TRBV9|TRBJ2-7|few|TRBD2
CASSESGTSDEQYF
TGTGCCAGCAGCGAGTCCGGGACTAGCGACGAGCAGTACTTC
>TRBV6-1|TRBJ1-2|.|TRBD1
CASETGASGYGYTF
TGTGCCAGCGAGACAGGGGCCTCCGGCTATGGCTACACCTTC
>TRBV10-3|TRBJ1-1|.|.
CAISETGSNTEAFF
TGTGCCATCAGTGAGACGGGAAGTAACACTGAAGCTTTCTTT
>TRBV5-1|TRBJ1-2|few|.
CASRLGSIGLVNYGYTF
TGCGCCAGCAGACTTGGTAGCATTGGTCTCGTCAACTATGGCTACACCTTC
>TRBV4-3|TRBJ2-2|.|TRBD2
CASSHREVTGELFF
TGCGCCAGCAGCCACCGGGAGGTAACCGGGGAGCTGTTTTTT
>TRBV6-1|TRBJ2-3|many|.
CASSPGTSPPSTDTQYF
TGTGCCAGCAGTCCCGGGACATCACCTCCTAGCACAGATACGCAGTATTTT
>TRBV3-1|TRBJ2-5|.|TRBD1
CASSQAGQATQETQYF
TGTGCCAGCAGCCAAGCAGGACAGGCTACACAAGAGACCCAGTACTTC
>TRBV28|TRBJ2-5|.|.
CASSTPGRGQETQYF
TGTGCCAGCAGTACCCCTGGACGGGGACAAGAGACCCAGTACTTC
>TRBV18|TRBJ1-1|few|.
CASSPQGGGNTEAFF
TGTGCCAGCTCACCCCAGGGAGGGGGGAACACTGAAGCTTTCTTT
>TRBV6-2/TRBV6-3|TRBJ2-2|.|TRBD2
CASSRPGGRAIGELFF
TGTGCCAGCAGCCGCCCCGGCGGGAGGGCCATCGGGGAGCTGTTTTTT
>TRBV20-1|TRBJ2-5|few|TRBD1
CSALTGGPQETQYF
TGCAGTGCCCTCACAGGGGGCCCTCAAGAGACCCAGTACTTC
>TRBV7-2|TRBJ1-6|many|TRBD1
CASSATGTGNNSPLHF
TGTGCCAGCAGCGCCACCGGGACAGGAAATAATTCACCCCTCCACTTT
>TRBV15|TRBJ2-5|few|.
CATGQQRVAETQYF
TGTGCCACCGGCCAACAGAGAGTTGCGGAGACCCAGTACTTC
>TRBV5-5|TRBJ1-1|.|.
CASSLTQGVDTEAFF
TGTGCCAGCAGCTTAACCCAAGGAGTAGACACTGAAGCTTTCTTT
>TRBV6-1|TRBJ2-3|.|.
CASRLGAPDTQYF
TGTGCCAGCAGGTTGGGGGCACCAGATACGCAGTATTTT
>TRBV5-1|TRBJ2-3|.|.
CASSGRVVADTQYF
TGCGCCAGCAGCGGAAGGGTTGTGGCAGATACGCAGTATTTT
>TRBV5-1|TRBJ2-7|.|TRBD1
CASSFDHRGTAEQYF
TGCGCCAGCAGCTTTGACCACAGGGGTACGGCCGAGCAGTACTTC
>TRBV30|TRBJ2-1|.|.
CAWSRLWNEQFF
TGTGCCTGGAGCCGCCTTTGGAATGAGCAGTTCTTC
>TRBV9|TRBJ2-3|.|TRBD2
CASSPHRGVSTDTQYF
TGTGCCAGCAGCCCTCACCGGGGGGTAAGCACAGATACGCAGTATTTT
>TRBV7-2|TRBJ1-4|.|TRBD1
CASSSPGGYNEKLFF
TGTGCCAGCAGCTCTCCAGGGGGGTATAATGAAAAACTGTTTTTT
>TRBV5-6|TRBJ2-6|.|.
CASSLVGDVGSGANVLTF
TGTGCCAGCAGCTTGGTGGGGGACGTCGGCTCTGGGGCCAACGTCCTGACTTTC
>TRBV20-1|TRBJ1-5|few|TRBD1
CSASPGTGGLYSNQPQHF
TGCAGTGCTAGTCCCGGGACAGGGGGACTTTATAGCAATCAGCCCCAGCATTTT
>TRBV7-9|TRBJ2-7|.|.
CASSPQTSSYEQYF
TGTGCCAGCAGCCCCCAGACTAGTTCCTACGAGCAGTACTTC
>TRBV10-3|TRBJ2-3|few|TRBD2
CAISEYSGGDTDTQYF
TGTGCCATCAGTGAGTACAGCGGGGGAGACACAGATACGCAGTATTTT
>TRBV29-1|TRBJ2-7|.|.
CSVSRSYEQYF
TGCAGCGTTTCTCGGAGCTACGAGCAGTACTTC
>TRBV12-3/TRBV12-4|TRBJ2-5|.|TRBD1
CASSLQHRGNTQYF
TGTGCCAGCAGTTTACAACACAGGGGGAACACCCAGTACTTC
>TRBV2|TRBJ1-2|.|.
CASIENYGYTF
TGTGCCAGCATTGAGAACTATGGCTACACCTTC
>TRBV7-2|TRBJ2-3|many|.
CASSFLAYTDTQYF
TGTGCCAGCAGCTTCCTAGCTTACACAGATACGCAGTATTTT
>TRBV12-3/TRBV12-4|TRBJ1-2|many|TRBD1
CASSPAGGDGYTF
TGTGCCAGCAGTCCGGCAGGGGGTGACGGCTACACCTTC
>TRBV20-1|TRBJ2-7|.|.
CSALMGSRDEQYF
TGCAGTGCCCTCATGGGCAGCCGGGACGAGCAGTACTTC